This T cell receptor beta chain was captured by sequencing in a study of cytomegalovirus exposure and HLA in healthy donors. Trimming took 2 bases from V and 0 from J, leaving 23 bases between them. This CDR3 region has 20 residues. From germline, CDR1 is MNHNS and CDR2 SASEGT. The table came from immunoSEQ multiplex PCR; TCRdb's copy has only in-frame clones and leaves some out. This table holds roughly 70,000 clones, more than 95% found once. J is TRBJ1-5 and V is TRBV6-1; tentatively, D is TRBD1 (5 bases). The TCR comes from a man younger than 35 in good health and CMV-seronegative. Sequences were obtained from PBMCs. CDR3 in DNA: TGTGCCAGCAGTGAAACGGCGGGAGGGGTGGGCGCCTATAGCAATCAGCCCCAGCATTTT. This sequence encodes CASSETAGGVGAYSNQPQHF.